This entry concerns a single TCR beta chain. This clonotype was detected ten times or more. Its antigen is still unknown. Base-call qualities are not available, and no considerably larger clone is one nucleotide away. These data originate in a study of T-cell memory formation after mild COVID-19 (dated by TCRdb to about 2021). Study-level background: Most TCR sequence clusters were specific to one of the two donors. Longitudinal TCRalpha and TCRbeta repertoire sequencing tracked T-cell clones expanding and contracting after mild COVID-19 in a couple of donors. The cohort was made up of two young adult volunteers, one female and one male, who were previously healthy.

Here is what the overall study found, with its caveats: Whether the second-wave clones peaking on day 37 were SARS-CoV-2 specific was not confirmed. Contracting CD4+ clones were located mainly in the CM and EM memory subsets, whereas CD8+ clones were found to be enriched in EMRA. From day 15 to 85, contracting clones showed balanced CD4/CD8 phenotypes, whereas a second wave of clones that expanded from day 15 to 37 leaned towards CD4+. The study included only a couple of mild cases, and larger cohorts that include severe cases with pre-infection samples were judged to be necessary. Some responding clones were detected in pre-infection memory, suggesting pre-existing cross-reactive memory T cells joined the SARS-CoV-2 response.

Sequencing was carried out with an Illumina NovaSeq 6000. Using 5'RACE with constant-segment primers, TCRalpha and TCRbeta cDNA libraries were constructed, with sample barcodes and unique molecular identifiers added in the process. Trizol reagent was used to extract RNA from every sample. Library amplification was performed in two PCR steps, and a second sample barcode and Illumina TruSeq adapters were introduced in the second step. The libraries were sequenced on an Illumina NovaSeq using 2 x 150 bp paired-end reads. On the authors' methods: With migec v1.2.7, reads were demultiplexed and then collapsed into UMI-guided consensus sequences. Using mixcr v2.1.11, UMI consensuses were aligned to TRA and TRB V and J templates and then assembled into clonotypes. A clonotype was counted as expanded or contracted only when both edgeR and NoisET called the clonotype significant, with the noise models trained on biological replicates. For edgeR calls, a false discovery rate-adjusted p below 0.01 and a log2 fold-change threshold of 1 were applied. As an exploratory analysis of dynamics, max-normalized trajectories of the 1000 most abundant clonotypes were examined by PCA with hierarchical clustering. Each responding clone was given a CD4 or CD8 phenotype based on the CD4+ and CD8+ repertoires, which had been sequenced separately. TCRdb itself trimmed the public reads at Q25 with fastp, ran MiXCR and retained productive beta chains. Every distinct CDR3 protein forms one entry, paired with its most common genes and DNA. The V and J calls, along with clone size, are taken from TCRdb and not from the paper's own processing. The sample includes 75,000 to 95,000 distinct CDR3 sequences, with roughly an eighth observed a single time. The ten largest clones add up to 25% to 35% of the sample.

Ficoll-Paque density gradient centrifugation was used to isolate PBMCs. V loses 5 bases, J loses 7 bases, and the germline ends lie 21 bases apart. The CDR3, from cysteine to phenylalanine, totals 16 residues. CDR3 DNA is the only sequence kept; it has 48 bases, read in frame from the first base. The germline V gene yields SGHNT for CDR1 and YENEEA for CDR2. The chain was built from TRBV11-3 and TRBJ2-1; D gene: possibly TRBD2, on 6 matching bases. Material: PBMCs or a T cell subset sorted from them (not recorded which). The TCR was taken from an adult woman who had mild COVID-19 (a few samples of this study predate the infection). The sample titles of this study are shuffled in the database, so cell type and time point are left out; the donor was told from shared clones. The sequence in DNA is TGTGCCAGCAGCCAACCCGCGGGCGGGGAGAAGAATGAGCAGTTCTTC. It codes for CASSQPAGGEKNEQFF.